These 3 T cell receptor beta chains share one sample of origin, sequenced in a study of beta chain features in type 1 diabetes. These receptors' targets are unknown. Whole-study results and caveats: TCRB CDR3s from Type 1 diabetes patients were moderately but significantly shorter in all four CD4+ subsets.

cDNA synthesis used the whole RNA isolate, giving expressed TCRB sequences. Sequenced by immunoSEQ multiplex PCR; TCRdb stores in-frame clones only, minus some. The repertoire holds roughly 300,000 clones, with approximately 14% as singletons. The sample consisted of naive CD4+ T cells from blood. The receptors come from a man younger than 40 with type 1 diabetes.

A few counts support this clone. The V gene is TRBV5-1, the J gene TRBJ2-2; 10 positions match TRBD1. Losses at the gene ends were 5 bases for V and 4 bases for J; bases not matched to a gene: 2. There are 14 residues in the CDR3. Germline CDR1 and CDR2: SGHRS and YFSETQ. The CDR3 spells CASRGTGATGELFF. The CDR3 DNA follows: TGCGCCAGCAGAGGGACAGGGGCCACCGGGGAGCTGTTTTTT.

In its sample, this clone was seen a few times. The chain combines TRBV10-3 with TRBJ2-3, with D perhaps TRBD1 (6 bases). Germline loops: CDR1 ENHRY, CDR2 SYGVKD. The CDR3 loop spans 13 amino acids. Trimming left V 6 bases short and J 5 bases short, with 12 bases between. CDR3 sequence (DNA): TGTGCCATCAGGTTACAGGGAGAAGATACGCAGTATTTT. It yields the protein CAIRLQGEDTQYF.

This chain joins TRBV15 and TRBJ2-3, with D hard to call. V lost 5 bases and J 5 bases, leaving 17 bases between the germline ends. The germline gives CDR1 LNHNV, CDR2 YYDKDF (reference sequence). The CDR3 covers 15 residues. CDR3 in amino acids: CATSGQYTFIDTQYF. The CDR3 coding sequence is TGTGCCACCAGCGGTCAATATACATTCATAGATACGCAGTATTTT.